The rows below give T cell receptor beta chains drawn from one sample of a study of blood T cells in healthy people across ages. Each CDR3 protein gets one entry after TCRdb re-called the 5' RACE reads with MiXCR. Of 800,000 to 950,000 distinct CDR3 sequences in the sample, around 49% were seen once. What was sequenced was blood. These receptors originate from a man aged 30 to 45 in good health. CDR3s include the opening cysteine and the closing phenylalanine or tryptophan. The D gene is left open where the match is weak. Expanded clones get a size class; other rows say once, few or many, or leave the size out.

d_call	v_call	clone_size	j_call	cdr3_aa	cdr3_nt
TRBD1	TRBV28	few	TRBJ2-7	CASSGTGGSSYEQYF	TGTGCCAGCAGTGGGACAGGGGGGTCCTCCTACGAGCAGTACTTC
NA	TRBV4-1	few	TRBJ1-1	CASNFDGEFMNTEAFF	TGCGCCAGCAACTTCGACGGTGAATTCATGAACACTGAAGCTTTCTTT
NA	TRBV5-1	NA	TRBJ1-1	CASSPSDSLMNTEAFF	TGCGCCAGCAGCCCTTCCGACAGTCTCATGAACACTGAAGCTTTCTTT
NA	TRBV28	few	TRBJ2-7	CASSYSPRIYEQYF	TGTGCCAGCAGTTACTCTCCTCGCATCTACGAGCAGTACTTC
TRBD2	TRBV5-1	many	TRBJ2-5	CASSRSSGGLQETQYF	TGCGCCAGCAGTCGATCTAGCGGGGGGCTCCAAGAGACCCAGTACTTC
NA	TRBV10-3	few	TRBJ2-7	CAISHRAPGEQYF	TGTGCCATCAGCCACAGGGCTCCGGGCGAGCAGTACTTC
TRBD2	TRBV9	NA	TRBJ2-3	CASSGWSGGAKDTQYF	TGTGCCAGCAGCGGGTGGAGCGGGGGGGCCAAAGATACGCAGTATTTT
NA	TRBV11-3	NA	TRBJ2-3	CASSLAVFGQGIKDTQYF	TGTGCCAGCAGCTTGGCCGTCTTTGGGCAGGGAATTAAAGATACGCAGTATTTT
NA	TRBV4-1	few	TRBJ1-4	CASSQVTDNEKLFF	TGCGCCAGCAGCCAAGTAACGGATAATGAAAAACTGTTTTTT
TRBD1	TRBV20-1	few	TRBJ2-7	CSASEGARYEQYF	TGCAGTGCTAGTGAGGGGGCGCGATACGAGCAGTACTTC
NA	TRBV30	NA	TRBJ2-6	CAWSNTFSGANVLTF	TGTGCCTGGAGTAACACCTTCTCTGGGGCCAACGTCCTGACTTTC
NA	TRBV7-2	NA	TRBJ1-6	CASSFEGTPLHF	TGTGCCAGCAGCTTTGAGGGGACACCCCTCCACTTT
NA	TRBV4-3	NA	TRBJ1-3	CASSPGARQGNGNTIYF	TGCGCCAGCAGCCCGGGTGCCCGGCAGGGTAATGGAAACACCATATATTTT
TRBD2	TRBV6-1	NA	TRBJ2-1	CASSGLAGFGEQFF	TGTGCCAGCAGCGGGCTAGCGGGGTTCGGTGAGCAGTTCTTC
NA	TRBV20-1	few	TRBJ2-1	CSASGWGSYNEQFF	TGCAGTGCTAGTGGGTGGGGGTCCTACAATGAGCAGTTCTTC
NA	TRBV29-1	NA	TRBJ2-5	CSVEPRAGKTQYF	TGCAGCGTTGAACCTCGCGCAGGGAAGACCCAGTACTTC
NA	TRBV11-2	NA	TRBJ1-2	CASSAISGLATF	TGTGCCAGCAGCGCCATCTCAGGGTTGGCCACCTTC
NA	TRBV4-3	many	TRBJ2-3	CASSQDRGDTQYF	TGCGCCAGCAGCCAAGACAGAGGAGATACGCAGTATTTT
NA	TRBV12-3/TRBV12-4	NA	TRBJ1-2	CASSPRGNDYGYTF	TGTGCCAGCAGTCCTCGAGGGAACGACTATGGCTACACCTTC
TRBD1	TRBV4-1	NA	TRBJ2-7	CAGSQDRGTGFEQYF	TGCGCCGGCAGCCAAGATCGTGGGACAGGGTTCGAGCAGTACTTC
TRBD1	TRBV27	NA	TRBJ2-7	CASINRGKGAYEQYF	TGTGCCAGCATCAACAGGGGTAAAGGGGCCTACGAGCAGTACTTC
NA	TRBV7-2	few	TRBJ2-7	CASSLMGLLAYEQYF	TGTGCCAGCAGCTTAATGGGTCTTTTGGCCTACGAGCAGTACTTC
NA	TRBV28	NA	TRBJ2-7	CASSPPRGEREQYF	TGTGCCAGCAGTCCTCCCAGGGGTGAGCGCGAGCAGTACTTC
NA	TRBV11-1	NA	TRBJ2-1	CASIGEGSNEQFF	TGTGCCAGCATCGGCGAGGGTTCCAATGAGCAGTTCTTC
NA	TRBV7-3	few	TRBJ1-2	CASSPTGSQGDGYTF	TGTGCCAGCAGCCCAACAGGGAGTCAAGGCGATGGCTACACCTTC
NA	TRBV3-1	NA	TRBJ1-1	CASSQVRGHTEAFF	TGTGCCAGCAGCCAAGTCAGGGGACACACTGAAGCTTTCTTT
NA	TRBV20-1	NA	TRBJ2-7	CSAPGPERPYEQYF	TGCAGTGCCCCGGGACCAGAAAGGCCCTACGAGCAGTACTTC